This T cell receptor beta chain stems from a study of beta chain features in type 1 diabetes. Findings of the study overall: People with Type 1 diabetes carried modestly yet significantly shorter TCRB CDR3s in all four CD4+ subsets.

In the case of this clone: Its antigen is unknown.

Germline V gene sequence: CDR1 SQVTM, CDR2 ANQGSEA. Between the trimmed V and J ends, which lost 5 bases and 6 bases, there was a span of 11 bases. CDR3 length: 11 residues. All of the isolated RNA was reverse transcribed, so expressed TCRB transcripts were sequenced. Data came from immunoSEQ multiplex PCR; TCRdb stores just in-frame clones and leaves some out. The sample comprises under 300,000 clones, 15% to 20% of which are singletons, and roughly 0.08% rests with the top ten. This TCR was sampled from a man between 25 and 39 years old with type 1 diabetes. Sequencing was carried out using naive CD4+ T cells from blood. V and J are TRBV29-1 and TRBJ2-7; the D is unclear. Here the CDR3 reads CSVLTDSEQYF. In DNA, the CDR3 is TGCAGCGTTCTAACAGATTCCGAGCAGTACTTC.